Listed below are T cell receptor beta chains from one sample, sequenced in a study of blood T cell repertoires in COVID-19. Sequencing used immunoSEQ multiplex PCR; TCRdb keeps in-frame clones, though not all of them. In the table there are approximately 300,000 clones, 85% of which are singletons. The sequenced sample consisted of PBMCs or T cells enriched from blood (not recorded which). The receptors were gathered from a woman in her 30s who had been exposed to COVID-19. Each CDR3 is given without its conserved first and last residue. The order of the fields is CDR3 protein, D gene, J gene, V gene, clone size. D genes are given only for firm matches. The size of a clone is reported for some rows only, either as once, few or many, or as a class for expanded clones.

CDR3aa: AWTGQGWNEQY
d_gene: TRBD1
j_gene: TRBJ2-7
v_gene: TRBV30
abundance: once

CDR3aa: AISGTGGGSPLH
d_gene: TRBD1
j_gene: TRBJ1-6
v_gene: TRBV10-3
abundance: .

CDR3aa: ASSSFREYGYT
d_gene: .
j_gene: TRBJ1-2
v_gene: TRBV7-2
abundance: .

CDR3aa: ASSFLGAGTEAF
d_gene: .
j_gene: TRBJ1-1
v_gene: TRBV27
abundance: .

CDR3aa: ASSGGDLTDTQY
d_gene: .
j_gene: TRBJ2-3
v_gene: TRBV9
abundance: .

CDR3aa: ASSYRGGTGTGYEQY
d_gene: TRBD1
j_gene: TRBJ2-7
v_gene: TRBV5-5
abundance: .

CDR3aa: ASSLYFRGEDEQY
d_gene: .
j_gene: TRBJ2-7
v_gene: TRBV27
abundance: .

CDR3aa: ASSLGQFRQF
d_gene: .
j_gene: TRBJ2-1
v_gene: TRBV11-2
abundance: .

CDR3aa: ASSRRRSQMNTEAF
d_gene: .
j_gene: TRBJ1-1
v_gene: TRBV14
abundance: .

CDR3aa: ASSARFGNTIY
d_gene: .
j_gene: TRBJ1-3
v_gene: TRBV2
abundance: few

CDR3aa: ASSADGDSPLH
d_gene: .
j_gene: TRBJ1-6
v_gene: TRBV5-1
abundance: .

CDR3aa: ASSGLNTEAF
d_gene: .
j_gene: TRBJ1-1
v_gene: TRBV2
abundance: few

CDR3aa: ASSMGQAGEQF
d_gene: .
j_gene: TRBJ2-1
v_gene: TRBV19
abundance: .

CDR3aa: ARSFPSGREDEQF
d_gene: TRBD2
j_gene: TRBJ2-1
v_gene: TRBV5-3
abundance: .

CDR3aa: ASRSGNTIY
d_gene: .
j_gene: TRBJ1-3
v_gene: TRBV10-2
abundance: .

CDR3aa: ASSQNWGERVYEQY
d_gene: .
j_gene: TRBJ2-7
v_gene: TRBV4-2
abundance: .

CDR3aa: ASRPRGGMAETQY
d_gene: .
j_gene: TRBJ2-5
v_gene: TRBV12-2
abundance: .

CDR3aa: ATSELESNQPQH
d_gene: .
j_gene: TRBJ1-5
v_gene: TRBV24-1
abundance: .

CDR3aa: ASSLGGANYGYT
d_gene: .
j_gene: TRBJ1-2
v_gene: TRBV7-9
abundance: .

CDR3aa: ASSLVASGANVLT
d_gene: .
j_gene: TRBJ2-6
v_gene: TRBV6-5
abundance: .

CDR3aa: ASEGAHYGYT
d_gene: TRBD1
j_gene: TRBJ1-2
v_gene: TRBV9
abundance: .

CDR3aa: ASSQEAGGYGYT
d_gene: TRBD1
j_gene: TRBJ1-2
v_gene: TRBV3-1/TRBV3-2
abundance: .

CDR3aa: ASSQLSGYSGANVLT
d_gene: .
j_gene: TRBJ2-6
v_gene: TRBV3-1/TRBV3-2
abundance: .

CDR3aa: ASSLAWTSGGADTQY
d_gene: TRBD2
j_gene: TRBJ2-3
v_gene: TRBV7-8
abundance: .

CDR3aa: ATSRDRQGNQPQH
d_gene: .
j_gene: TRBJ1-5
v_gene: TRBV15
abundance: .

CDR3aa: ATMESSNQPQH
d_gene: .
j_gene: TRBJ1-5
v_gene: TRBV24-1
abundance: .

CDR3aa: ASTIGYEQY
d_gene: .
j_gene: TRBJ2-7
v_gene: TRBV28
abundance: .

CDR3aa: ATSTPSGGKDEQF
d_gene: TRBD2
j_gene: TRBJ2-1
v_gene: TRBV15
abundance: .

CDR3aa: ASSLLAQGSNQPQH
d_gene: .
j_gene: TRBJ1-5
v_gene: TRBV28
abundance: .

CDR3aa: ASSSLTGHESTDTQY
d_gene: .
j_gene: TRBJ2-3
v_gene: TRBV14
abundance: .

CDR3aa: AAETGNTEAF
d_gene: .
j_gene: TRBJ1-1
v_gene: TRBV28
abundance: .

CDR3aa: ASSQVSGTGVEAF
d_gene: TRBD1
j_gene: TRBJ1-1
v_gene: TRBV4-1
abundance: many

CDR3aa: ASRTGTGRYNEQF
d_gene: TRBD1
j_gene: TRBJ2-1
v_gene: TRBV2
abundance: .

CDR3aa: ACRRSVGTDTQY
d_gene: .
j_gene: TRBJ2-3
v_gene: TRBV5-1
abundance: once

CDR3aa: ASSPGGGNYGYT
d_gene: .
j_gene: TRBJ1-2
v_gene: TRBV5-4
abundance: .

CDR3aa: ASSYAHRMGEQY
d_gene: .
j_gene: TRBJ2-7
v_gene: TRBV6-2/TRBV6-3
abundance: .

CDR3aa: ASSYYAGSGEAF
d_gene: .
j_gene: TRBJ1-1
v_gene: TRBV5-1
abundance: .

CDR3aa: ATSREGGGVSGTQY
d_gene: TRBD2
j_gene: TRBJ2-3
v_gene: TRBV15
abundance: .

CDR3aa: ASSPWGQGAINYGYT
d_gene: TRBD1
j_gene: TRBJ1-2
v_gene: TRBV28
abundance: .

CDR3aa: ASKRGTGGTEAF
d_gene: TRBD1
j_gene: TRBJ1-1
v_gene: TRBV3-1/TRBV3-2
abundance: .

CDR3aa: ASSSRTSGADTQY
d_gene: TRBD2
j_gene: TRBJ2-3
v_gene: TRBV7-2
abundance: .

CDR3aa: ASVRPDGAGEAVTNEKLF
d_gene: .
j_gene: TRBJ1-4
v_gene: TRBV2
abundance: .

CDR3aa: ASSVGETSLYEQY
d_gene: .
j_gene: TRBJ2-7
v_gene: TRBV9
abundance: .

CDR3aa: ASSLTTGTGDYEQY
d_gene: TRBD1
j_gene: TRBJ2-7
v_gene: TRBV7-3
abundance: .

CDR3aa: ASRGQGRPF
d_gene: TRBD1
j_gene: TRBJ1-1
v_gene: TRBV2
abundance: .

CDR3aa: AWSGDGTGNTDTQY
d_gene: TRBD1
j_gene: TRBJ2-3
v_gene: TRBV30
abundance: .

CDR3aa: ASSSERQGGFGYT
d_gene: .
j_gene: TRBJ1-2
v_gene: TRBV28
abundance: .

CDR3aa: ARRGPGHYNSPLH
d_gene: .
j_gene: TRBJ1-6
v_gene: TRBV19
abundance: .

CDR3aa: ACSDGRDQETQY
d_gene: .
j_gene: TRBJ2-5
v_gene: TRBV30
abundance: .

CDR3aa: ASSGQGPYGYT
d_gene: TRBD1
j_gene: TRBJ1-2
v_gene: TRBV5-1
abundance: few

CDR3aa: ASRTRDYLSEQY
d_gene: .
j_gene: TRBJ2-7
v_gene: TRBV4-1
abundance: .

CDR3aa: ASSLSLAGYNEQF
d_gene: TRBD2
j_gene: TRBJ2-1
v_gene: TRBV7-8
abundance: once

CDR3aa: ASSQVSYEQY
d_gene: .
j_gene: TRBJ2-7
v_gene: TRBV12-3/TRBV12-4
abundance: .

CDR3aa: ASRYDRNTEAF
d_gene: .
j_gene: TRBJ1-1
v_gene: TRBV28
abundance: .

CDR3aa: ASSQGQTGAVLNTEAF
d_gene: TRBD1
j_gene: TRBJ1-1
v_gene: TRBV4-1
abundance: .

CDR3aa: ASSNRGTGELF
d_gene: .
j_gene: TRBJ2-2
v_gene: TRBV6-4
abundance: .

CDR3aa: ASSLRRGLQPQH
d_gene: TRBD1
j_gene: TRBJ1-5
v_gene: TRBV11-3
abundance: .